This TCR beta chain was recovered during a study of PD-1 blockade in classical Hodgkin lymphoma. The time point: cycle 4 day 1 (C4D1), after about 6 weeks of nivolumab. Every patient relapsed after autologous stem cell transplantation, and brentuximab vedotin exposure varied. Concerning this clone: Its antigen is undetermined.

Assay: immunoSEQ multiplex PCR; the TCRdb copy retains only in-frame clones and omits some. The sample has about 33,000 clones; 65% to 80% are singletons. General observations from the study: Whatever underlies the repertoire differences (possibly disease activity or prior therapy) remains undefined. Significant TCR diversity gains by C4D1 occurred in CD4+ but not CD8+ cells. Diversity similar to that of newly diagnosed patients was seen at baseline in complete responders.

The length of the CDR3 is 12 residues. Trimming removed 8 bases from V and 11 bases from J, with 17 bases in between. Per germline, CDR1 MNHEY and CDR2 SVGAGI. The chain carries TRBV6-5 and TRBJ2-3; no clear D. This clonotype was sampled from a human donor with classical Hodgkin lymphoma. The sequenced sample was peripheral blood mononuclear cells (PBMCs), obtained before the fourth cycle of nivolumab. CDR3 amino acids: CASSLNSVEQYF. CDR3 in DNA: TGTGCCAGCTCCCTGAACTCCGTGGAGCAGTATTTT.